The source of this T cell receptor (beta chain) is a study of response to subunit inactivated influenza vaccine. TCRdb re-analysed the RT-PCR reads in MiXCR, keeping a single row per CDR3 protein. The repertoire includes about 700,000 distinct CDR3 sequences, 11% to 15% of them detected once, and less than 9% sits in the top ten. Trimming took 7 bases from V and 7 from J; bases not matched to a gene: 10. Looked up from germline, CDR1 is SQVTM and CDR2 is ANQGSEA. The CDR3 runs 12 residues. The sample holds many counts of this clonotype. Its antigen is not identified. Broader study findings: The authors suggested that few new T cells are recruited per seasonal influenza vaccination.

The rearrangement joins TRBV29-1 to TRBJ2-7; 7 positions match TRBD1. The sequence derives from a man aged 50 or older who received an inactivated influenza vaccine. The input for sequencing was PBMCs from blood, taken around two weeks before vaccination. The CDR3 nucleotides read TGCAGCGCAGGGACAGAGGTAGGGGAGCAGTACTTC. This sequence encodes CSAGTEVGEQYF.